Presented here are 15 T cell receptor beta chains from one specimen sequenced in a study of blood T cell repertoires in COVID-19 (dated by TCRdb to the early 2020s). The library was obtained by the immunoSEQ multiplex PCR assay. The immuneACCESS repertoire file appears here via TCRdb, limited to in-frame rearrangements. These files lack a portion of the clones; in checked studies, under half of the deficit traces to unresolved V genes, and the cause of the others is not known. The sample data list approximately 94,000 clones, and almost 80% of these were observed just once. The ten largest make up around 10% of the sample. Sequenced: peripheral blood. The source is a woman between 65 and 79 years old with acute or convalescent COVID-19.

This clone was detected only a few times. The chain couples TRBV11-2 to TRBJ1-1, with D possibly being TRBD1 (6 bases). The CDR3 is 15 residues long. V dropped 3 bases and J dropped 7 bases, with 18 bases sitting between them. CDR1 is SGHAT, CDR2 FQNNGV, per germline. The CDR3 nucleotides are TGTGCCAGCAGCTTTCCGCCGACAGGCACCTATGAAGCTTTCTTT. Its protein is CASSFPPTGTYEAFF.

V is TRBV5-4 and J is TRBJ2-5; 10 nucleotides match TRBD2. J was trimmed by 6 bases and V by 4 bases; bases with no gene match: 12. The CDR3 consists of 16 residues. Per the germline V gene, CDR1 is SGHNT and CDR2 is YYREEE (reference sequence). CDR3 in DNA: TGTGCCAGCAGCGGATCTAGCGGGGGAGTTACAAAGACCCAGTACTTC. Translated, it gives CASSGSSGGVTKTQYF.

The chain combines TRBV4-2 with TRBJ2-2; the D gene is possibly TRBD2 (7 bases). In germline, CDR1 is LGHNA, CDR2 YNFKEQ. This CDR3 has 15 residues. Trimming took 0 bases from V and 6 from J, leaving 11 bases between them. In nucleotides, the CDR3 is TGTGCCAGCAGCCAAGATGGGGGGGCAGCCGGGGAGCTGTTTTTT. This translates into CASSQDGGAAGELFF.

This clone was detected only a few times. This chain connects TRBV3-1 (or the pseudogene TRBV3-2) to TRBJ1-4; D uncertain. Germline CDR1 and CDR2: LGHDT and YNNKEL (reference sequence). Trimming took off 3 bases at V and 2 bases at J, with 13 bases between the two ends. The CDR3 runs 16 residues. The CDR3 sequence: CASSHSPLGTNEKLFF. The CDR3 DNA reads as TGTGCCAGCAGCCATTCCCCTCTAGGCACTAATGAAAAACTGTTTTTT.

The chain couples TRBV6-4 to TRBJ2-1; 9 nucleotides match TRBD2. Germline CDR1 reads MRHNA; CDR2 reads SNTAGT. V lost 2 bases to trimming and J lost 5 bases; unmatched junction nucleotides: 4. The CDR3 is 15 amino acids. The DNA of the CDR3 is TGTGCCAGCAGTGACCCGGGACTAGCTAACAATGAGCAGTTCTTC. This sequence encodes CASSDPGLANNEQFF.

The V call is TRBV10-3, the J call TRBJ2-1, with D unresolved. The CDR3 has 13 residues. With 3 bases removed from V and 9 bases from J, the gap between germline ends came to 12 bases. Germline CDR1 is ENHRY and CDR2 is SYGVKD. The CDR3, as DNA: TGTGCCATCAGTGACCCTCCAGGTACTGAGCAGTTCTTC. Translated: CAISDPPGTEQFF.

The gene calls are TRBV15 and TRBJ2-7; D not resolved. Germline CDR1 reads LNHNV; CDR2 reads YYDKDF (reference sequence). Trimming took 0 bases from V and 4 from J, leaving 16 bases between them. The CDR3 spans 16 residues. CDR3 amino acids: CATSRDLGTPPYEQYF. CDR3 DNA: TGTGCCACCAGCAGAGATCTGGGCACCCCACCGTACGAGCAGTACTTC. Based on the CDR3 plus reference TRBV15 and TRBJ2-7, the full variable domain is DAMVIQNPRYQVTQFGKPVTLSCSQTLNHNVMYWYQQKSSQAPKLLFHYYDKDFNNEADTPDNFQSRRPNTSFCFLDIRSPGLGDTAMYLCATSRDLGTPPYEQYFGPGTRLTVT.

This clone showed up just a few times. This chain connects TRBV5-1 to TRBJ2-3; 11 bases agree with TRBD2. From germline, CDR1 is SGHRS and CDR2 YFSETQ. The V segment lost 4 bases and the J segment 3 bases; nucleotides outside the gene matches: 7. CDR3 length equals 16 residues. This CDR3 reads CASSPSLAGVTDTQYF. CDR3 DNA: TGCGCCAGCAGCCCGTCACTAGCGGGGGTTACAGATACGCAGTATTTT. Variable domain in full (rest from reference TRBV5-1 and TRBJ2-3): KAGVTQTPRYLIKTRGQQVTLSCSPISGHRSVSWYQQTPGQGLQFLFEYFSETQRNKGNFPGRFSGRQFSNSRSEMNVSTLELGDSALYLCASSPSLAGVTDTQYFGPGTRLTVL.

There are a few counts of this clone. The rearrangement links TRBV12-3 or TRBV12-4 to TRBJ1-1; 7 bases are a match to TRBD1. V trimming: 9 bases; J trimming: 1 base; junction bases outside the gene matches: 5. This CDR3 is 13 amino acids long. CDR3 amino acids: CASARQGNTEAFF. CDR3 nucleotide sequence: TGTGCCAGTGCCCGACAGGGGAACACTGAAGCTTTCTTT.

V is TRBV19 and J is TRBJ2-1; possibly TRBD2 for D (7 bases). The V end lost 2 bases, the J end lost 5 bases, and 13 bases lay between the germline ends. This CDR3 is 15 amino acids long. Germline CDR1 and CDR2: LNHDA and SQIVND (reference sequence). The CDR3 sequence: CASSISSGGHNEQFF. Written as DNA, the CDR3 is TGTGCCAGTAGTATATCGTCCGGGGGGCACAATGAGCAGTTCTTC.

The rearrangement joins TRBV19 to TRBJ2-1; the D gene is possibly TRBD1 (6 bases). V shed 10 bases and J shed 6 bases, with 19 bases lying between them. CDR1 and CDR2 from the germline V gene are LNHDA and SQIVND (reference sequence). CDR3 size: 14 residues. The CDR3 sequence is CATWDNSMGNEQFF. CDR3 in DNA: TGTGCCACCTGGGACAACTCTATGGGCAATGAGCAGTTCTTC.

This clone is a singleton in its sample. This chain links TRBV30 with TRBJ1-5; D might be TRBD1 (6 bases). V was pared by 2 bases and J by 0 bases, with 14 bases between. Per germline, CDR1 GTSNPN and CDR2 SVGIG (reference sequence). This CDR3 has 16 residues. As DNA, the CDR3 is TGTGCCTGGAGTCCTAAACAGGGTTATAGCAATCAGCCCCAGCATTTT. It specifies CAWSPKQGYSNQPQHF. Full variable domain (missing parts from reference TRBV30 and TRBJ1-5): SQTIHQWPATLVQPVGSPLSLECTVEGTSNPNLYWYRQAAGRGLQLLFYSVGIGQISSEVPQNLSASRPQDRQFILSSKKLLLSDSGFYLCAWSPKQGYSNQPQHFGDGTRLSIL.

This clone was seen a single time. The chain links TRBV30 to TRBJ1-6, with a weak D call TRBD1 (5 bases). CDR3 length: 17 residues. Germline V gene sequence: CDR1 GTSNPN, CDR2 SVGIG (reference sequence). Trimming pared 2 bases from V and 7 bases from J, leaving 21 bases between. CDR3 in DNA: TGTGCCTGGAGTCGCGGGTCCCCGTCGGGGGGAAATTCACCCCTCCACTTT. Amino acid sequence: CAWSRGSPSGGNSPLHF.

The chain recombines TRBV11-2 with TRBJ2-1, with 7 bases that match TRBD1. The CDR3 is 15 residues long. Trimming at V came to 0 bases and at J to 4 bases, leaving 3 bases not matched to a gene. The germline V gene has CDR1 SGHAT and CDR2 FQNNGV. The CDR3 is CASSLDLGQYNEQFF. DNA of the CDR3: TGTGCCAGCAGCTTAGATTTGGGACAGTACAATGAGCAGTTCTTC.

V gene TRBV19 combines with J gene TRBJ2-7; D is unclear. V lost 2 bases and J lost 4, with 15 bases in between. This CDR3 is built from 15 residues. CDR1 and CDR2 from the germline V gene are LNHDA and SQIVND (reference sequence). The CDR3: CASSIRHLLLYEQYV. CDR3 in DNA: TGTGCCAGTAGTATAAGGCACTTACTATTGTACGAGCAGTACGTC.